This is a list of T cell receptor beta chains from one sample in a study of cytomegalovirus exposure and HLA in healthy donors. TCRdb's copy holds only in-frame clones and misses some; the assay was immunoSEQ multiplex PCR. This sample has over 200,000 clones, with 88% found just once. Input material: PBMCs. These receptors were taken from a woman younger than 35 in good health and CMV-seronegative. The CDR3 runs from the conserved cysteine through the conserved F or W. Each record gives: V gene, J gene, clone size, D gene, CDR3 DNA, CDR3 protein. A D gene is named only where the DNA matches it firmly. Clone sizes are given selectively: once, few, many, or a class where the clone is expanded.

TRBV7-9	TRBJ2-1	NA	TRBD1	TGTGCCAGCAGCTTTCAGGGGGCCGGGAACAATGAGCAGTTCTTC	CASSFQGAGNNEQFF
TRBV5-1	TRBJ2-1	NA	TRBD2	TGCGCCAGCAGCGCCGGGACTACGAGCTACAATGAGCAGTTCTTC	CASSAGTTSYNEQFF
TRBV11-2	TRBJ2-7	NA	TRBD1	TGTGCCAGCAGCTTAGGATTAGGACAGGGGGTCGAGCAGTACTTC	CASSLGLGQGVEQYF
TRBV11-2	TRBJ2-1	NA	TRBD2	TGTGCCAGCAGCTCATTGGTTATGTTAGCGGGACAAGAGCAGTTCTTC	CASSSLVMLAGQEQFF
TRBV7-2	TRBJ2-3	NA	NA	TGTGCCAGCAGCTTAGGACCACAGATAACGCAGTATTTT	CASSLGPQITQYF
TRBV7-6	TRBJ2-7	NA	NA	TGTGCCAGCAGCTTAAACGGGAGTCCCTCCTACGAGCAGTACTTC	CASSLNGSPSYEQYF
TRBV29-1	TRBJ2-7	NA	TRBD1	TGCAGCGTTCTCGGGGACAGCTACTACGAGCAGTACTTC	CSVLGDSYYEQYF
TRBV18	TRBJ2-5	NA	TRBD2	TGTGCCAGCTCACCACCGACAAGAGGACTAGCGGCCCTCAGGGGGGAGACCCAGTACTTC	CASSPPTRGLAALRGETQYF
TRBV6-1	TRBJ1-1	NA	TRBD1	TGTGCCAGCAGTGAAATCGGGACAGTGATGAACACTGAAGCTTTCTTT	CASSEIGTVMNTEAFF
TRBV6-5	TRBJ2-2	NA	NA	TGTGCCAGCAGTTACGAGTTCTTCACCGGGGAGCTGTTTTTT	CASSYEFFTGELFF
TRBV4-1	TRBJ2-1	NA	NA	TGCGCCAGCAGCCAAGGGTGGAGCTCCTACAATGAGCAGTTCTTC	CASSQGWSSYNEQFF
TRBV6-1	TRBJ1-5	NA	NA	TGTGCCAGCAGTGAAACGGGGGGCGGCAATCAGCCCCAGCATTTT	CASSETGGGNQPQHF
TRBV7-9	TRBJ2-1	once	NA	TGTGCCAGCAGCTTAACCATAGCGGACCTGAGGCGGGATGAGCAGTTCTTC	CASSLTIADLRRDEQFF
TRBV19	TRBJ2-5	once	NA	TGTGCCAGTAGTATCGCGGGACTCAGGAAAGAGACCCAGTACTTC	CASSIAGLRKETQYF
TRBV28	TRBJ1-2	NA	TRBD1	TGTGCCAGCAGTTGGACAGGGATCTATGGCTACACCTTC	CASSWTGIYGYTF
TRBV5-1	TRBJ2-7	NA	TRBD1	TGCGCCAGCAGCTTGGGTCGGGACAGGGTATACGAGCAGTACTTC	CASSLGRDRVYEQYF
TRBV18	TRBJ2-7	once	TRBD1	TGTGCCAGCTCACGCGGGACAGGGGGCAGCGAGCAGTACTTC	CASSRGTGGSEQYF
TRBV7-9	TRBJ2-3	few	NA	TGTGCCAGCAGCCGGAACACTGACTTCACAGATACGCAGTATTTT	CASSRNTDFTDTQYF
TRBV7-9	TRBJ1-2	NA	NA	TGTGCCAGCAGCTTAACCGGTCAGGGTGGGGTGGAGGGCTACACCTTC	CASSLTGQGGVEGYTF
TRBV27	TRBJ2-7	NA	NA	TGTGCCTCTACCCGGGAGTACGAGCAGTACTTC	CASTREYEQYF
TRBV5-4	TRBJ2-5	once	NA	TGTGCCAGCAGTCTCCAAGAGACCCAGTACTTC	CASSLQETQYF
TRBV6-1	TRBJ2-4	NA	TRBD1	TGTGCCAGCAGTCTGGGACAGGGATCGGACATTCAGTACTTC	CASSLGQGSDIQYF
TRBV4-2	TRBJ1-4	NA	TRBD1	TGTGCCAGCAGCCAAGTAACCGGGACAGGAGATGAAAAACTGTTTTTT	CASSQVTGTGDEKLFF